The 21 T cell receptor beta chains below were found in one sample sequenced in a study of cytomegalovirus exposure and HLA in healthy donors. Sequenced by immunoSEQ multiplex PCR; TCRdb stores in-frame clones only, minus some. The data show about 56,000 clones, 93% seen once. Sequencing used PBMCs. The receptor source for this set is a woman between 18 and 30 years old in good health and CMV-seropositive.

The chain employs TRBV7-2 and TRBJ1-5; tentatively, D is TRBD1 (5 bases). This CDR3 is 14 amino acids long. In germline, CDR1 is SGHTA, CDR2 FQGNSA. The germline V and J ends were trimmed by 1 base and 4 bases, with 8 bases remaining between them. CDR3: CASSLEAGNQPQHF. The CDR3 DNA follows: TGTGCCAGCAGCTTAGAGGCAGGGAATCAGCCCCAGCATTTT. Combining the CDR3 with reference TRBV7-2 and TRBJ1-5 gives the whole variable domain GAGVSQSPSNKVTEKGKDVELRCDPISGHTALYWYRQSLGQGLEFLIYFQGNSAPDKSGLPSDRFSAERTGGSVSTLTIQRTQQEDSAVYLCASSLEAGNQPQHFGDGTRLSIL.

This chain's CDR3 is CASSLSGTGFNSPLHF. The CDR3 DNA sequence: TGTGCCAGCAGCTTAAGCGGGACAGGGTTTAATTCACCCCTCCACTTT. This rearrangement joins TRBV7-2 to TRBJ1-6; 9 nucleotides align to TRBD1. CDR1 SGHTA and CDR2 FQGNSA come from the germline V gene. The V segment lost 2 bases and the J segment 6 bases; nucleotides outside the gene matches: 5. The CDR3 has 16 amino acids.

This clone was picked up a small number of times. The chain carries TRBV13 and TRBJ2-6, with unresolved D. There are 15 residues in the CDR3. In germline, CDR1 is PRHDT, CDR2 FYEKMQ (reference sequence). The V and J ends lost 3 bases and 0 bases respectively, with 6 bases between them. The CDR3 here is CASSFRSSGANVLTF. The CDR3 nucleotides are TGTGCCAGCAGCTTCAGAAGCTCTGGGGCCAACGTCCTGACTTTC.

The J gene is TRBJ2-3, the V gene TRBV10-2; 7 nucleotides match TRBD1. V lost 5 bases to trimming and J lost 2 bases; unmatched junction nucleotides: 4. Germline V lookup: CDR1 WSHSY, CDR2 SAAADI. CDR3 length: 14 residues. The CDR3 sequence is CASSRGQPTDTQYF. The CDR3 DNA sequence: TGCGCCAGCAGTAGGGGACAGCCCACAGATACGCAGTATTTT.

This chain connects TRBV5-1 to TRBJ1-4, with 8 bases identical to TRBD1. J lost 4 bases, V lost 3 bases, and 2 bases had no gene match. CDR1 is SGHRS and CDR2 is YFSETQ in the germline V gene. The CDR3 is made up of 14 amino acids. The CDR3 nucleotides are TGCGCCAGCAGCTCGGGACAGGTTAATGAAAAACTGTTTTTT. Protein product: CASSSGQVNEKLFF.

DNA for the CDR3: TGTGCCAGCAGTTTATTCCGAACTTTAGCCGGGACAGGGAACACTGAAGCTTTCTTT. It encodes CASSLFRTLAGTGNTEAFF. The rearrangement links TRBV27 to TRBJ1-1; 8 positions agree with TRBD1. CDR3 length equals 19 residues. Germline V gene sequence: CDR1 MNHEY, CDR2 SMNVEV (reference sequence). The V and J ends lost 1 base and 1 base, in that order; junction bases with no gene match: 14.

This chain connects TRBV27 to TRBJ2-1; TRBD2 agrees at 9 bases. The V and J ends lost 6 bases and 9 bases, in that order; junction bases with no gene match: 15. Germline V gene lookup returns CDR1 MNHEY and CDR2 SMNVEV (reference sequence). The CDR3 extends over 16 amino acids. The CDR3 sequence is CASRLAPAGGPPEQFF. CDR3 DNA sequence: TGTGCCAGCAGACTCGCTCCCGCGGGGGGGCCACCTGAGCAGTTCTTC.

The chain uses TRBV6-5 and TRBJ2-5; 11 bases agree with TRBD1. CDR1 and CDR2 (germline): MNHEY, SVGAGI. The CDR3 runs to 15 residues. J lost 3 bases, V lost 2 bases, and 2 bases had no gene match. Here the CDR3 DNA reads TGTGCCAGCAGTTACGTGGGACAGGGGGAAGAGACCCAGTACTTC. Amino acids: CASSYVGQGEETQYF.

The chain couples TRBV5-4 to TRBJ2-2; 8 nucleotides agree with TRBD1. J lost 8 bases, V lost 1 base, and 7 bases had no gene match. This CDR3 region has 15 residues. Germline V gene sequence: CDR1 SGHNT, CDR2 YYREEE (reference sequence). CDR3 nucleotide sequence: TGTGCCAGCAGCTTGCAGGACAGGGACGATGGGGAGCTGTTTTTT. This encodes CASSLQDRDDGELFF.

This clone was found once. The J gene is TRBJ2-7, the V gene TRBV6-5; 9 bases fit TRBD1. This CDR3 has 15 residues. The junction had 3 bases not matched to a gene; V was cut back by 2 bases and J by 1 base. Looked up from germline, CDR1 is MNHEY and CDR2 is SVGAGI. CDR3 nucleotides: TGTGCCAGCAGTTACAGTGGACAGGGGTCCTACGAGCAGTACTTC. Translating it yields CASSYSGQGSYEQYF.

The chain joins TRBV7-2 to TRBJ1-1; D perhaps matches TRBD1 (5 bases). In germline, CDR1 is SGHTA, CDR2 FQGNSA. V lost 0 bases to trimming and J lost 3 bases, with 11 bases between them. CDR3 length equals 15 residues. The CDR3 region is CASSLAAGIDTEAFF. For the CDR3, the DNA is TGTGCCAGCAGCTTAGCGGCAGGGATTGACACTGAAGCTTTCTTT. The full variable domain, in which reference TRBV7-2 and TRBJ1-1 provide the parts outside the CDR3, is GAGVSQSPSNKVTEKGKDVELRCDPISGHTALYWYRQSLGQGLEFLIYFQGNSAPDKSGLPSDRFSAERTGGSVSTLTIQRTQQEDSAVYLCASSLAAGIDTEAFFGQGTRLTVV.

CDR3 coding DNA: TGTGCCAGCAAAGGGAACAGGGGGACCACTGAAGCTTTCTTT. This encodes CASKGNRGTTEAFF. The J gene is TRBJ1-1, the V gene TRBV11-2, with 8 bases aligning to TRBD1. The trim removed 7 bases at V and 4 bases at J, leaving 8 bases unmatched. The CDR3 spans 14 residues. The germline gives CDR1 SGHAT, CDR2 FQNNGV.

This chain joins TRBV11-1 and TRBJ2-1; a possible D gene is TRBD1 (7 bases). This CDR3 spans 17 amino acids. Germline V gene sequence: CDR1 SGHAT, CDR2 FQDESV (reference sequence). V gave up 3 bases and J gave up 0 bases, with 15 bases separating them. This chain's CDR3 is CASSFHGGTVSYNEQFF. The CDR3 region has the DNA TGTGCCAGCAGCTTCCATGGGGGGACAGTCTCCTACAATGAGCAGTTCTTC.

This clone was detected only once. This CDR3 reads CASSDSITEKQYF. The CDR3 DNA sequence: TGTGCCAGCAGTGACTCGATCACGGAGAAGCAGTATTTT. The J gene is TRBJ2-3, the V gene TRBV6-4; D remains unclear. This CDR3 is built from 13 residues. Trimming pared 0 bases from V and 11 bases from J, leaving 12 bases between. The germline V gene encodes CDR1 MRHNA and CDR2 SNTAGT.

The chain carries TRBV7-9 and TRBJ1-1; 8 nucleotides agree with TRBD1. CDR1 and CDR2 (germline): SEHNR, FQNEAQ (reference sequence). The CDR3 spans 14 residues. The ends lost 5 bases at V and 5 bases at J; junction bases unmatched: 7. The CDR3 DNA reads TGTGCCAGCAGCCCCCAACAGGGGGGGACTGAAGCTTTCTTT. This translates into CASSPQQGGTEAFF.

This chain connects TRBV2 to TRBJ1-2, with TRBD1 matching 8 bases. V lost 4 bases, J lost 4 bases, and 11 bases stayed unmatched. The CDR3 length is 16 residues. Germline V gives CDR1 SNHLY, CDR2 FYNNEI. The chain's CDR3 is CASSGGDRGAGYGYTF. In DNA form, the CDR3 reads TGTGCCAGCAGTGGGGGCGACAGGGGCGCAGGCTATGGCTACACCTTC. The entire variable domain, with the rest obtained from reference TRBV2 and TRBJ1-2, is as follows: EPEVTQTPSHQVTQMGQEVILRCVPISNHLYFYWYRQILGQKVEFLVSFYNNEISEKSEIFDDQFSVERPDGSNFTLKIRSTKLEDSAMYFCASSGGDRGAGYGYTFGSGTRLTVV.

The chain combines TRBV19 with TRBJ1-3, with D unresolved. The CDR3 is made up of 14 amino acids. Per germline, CDR1 LNHDA and CDR2 SQIVND (reference sequence). V shed 6 bases and J shed 2 bases, with 11 bases lying between them. The CDR3 DNA reads TGTGCCAGTAGCAAGGCAGGCACTGGAAACACCATATATTTT. It translates to CASSKAGTGNTIYF.

The V gene is TRBV10-1, the J gene TRBJ1-1, with D possibly TRBD1 on 5 matching bases. The CDR3 has 13 amino acids. In germline, CDR1 is WNHNN, CDR2 SYGVQD (reference sequence). Trimming removed 6 bases at V and 4 bases at J, with 12 bases between. The CDR3 here is CASRAGLVTEAFF. The DNA for the CDR3 is TGCGCCAGCAGGGCAGGGTTGGTCACTGAAGCTTTCTTT.

The chain recombines TRBV6-5 with TRBJ1-2, with TRBD1 matching 10 bases. Germline assignment: CDR1 MNHEY and CDR2 SVGAGI. V lost 0 bases, J lost 6 bases, and 4 bases stayed unmatched. This CDR3 is built from 15 residues. CDR3 sequence (DNA): TGTGCCAGCAGTTACTCGACAGGGGGCATCGATGGCTACACCTTC. Amino acids: CASSYSTGGIDGYTF.

This chain's CDR3 is CASSRGTGSSSYNSPLHF. DNA of the CDR3: TGTGCCAGCTCACGAGGGACAGGTTCTAGCTCCTATAATTCACCCCTCCACTTT. This chain connects TRBV18 to TRBJ1-6; 8 nucleotides line up with TRBD1. The junction had 8 bases not matched to a gene; V was cut back by 4 bases and J by 0 bases. The CDR3 is made up of 18 amino acids. Germline loops: CDR1 KGHSH, CDR2 LQKENI.

This clone was recorded once. This sequence joins TRBV5-1 and TRBJ1-2; D perhaps matches TRBD1 (5 bases). This CDR3 region has 14 residues. From germline, CDR1 is SGHRS and CDR2 YFSETQ. Trimming left V 4 bases short and J 4 bases short, with 14 bases between. CDR3 in amino acids: CASSPSTDFYGYTF. The CDR3 DNA reads TGCGCCAGCAGCCCTTCGACAGACTTCTATGGCTACACCTTC.